The present entry profiles one T cell receptor (beta chain) with its context. Its matching antigen is unknown. In the same sample, other DNA sequences code for this CDR3. Treatment meaning: oral pan-JAK inhibitor, 5-10 mg twice daily. In each case, RNA was isolated and then reverse transcribed into cDNA as the sequencing template. Repertoires were generated with immunoSEQ multiplex PCR, while TCRdb's copy carries only in-frame clones and drops some. The sample holds about 210,000 clones, less than 65% seen once. The data originate from a study of CD8+ T cells in alopecia areata. Overall study: Tofacitinib lasted 6 to 18 months, then 6 months off drug. Study outcomes and limitations: Scalp and blood samples kept many expanded lesional clones throughout tofacitinib. TCR sharing across patients was less clear than in mice, possibly HLA-related.

The germline gives CDR1 SGHRS, CDR2 YFSETQ. V lost 5 bases, J lost 2 bases, and 13 bases lay in between. The CDR3 has 14 amino acids. The receptor's source is a human donor with alopecia areata. The chain uses TRBV5-1 and TRBJ1-1; D not resolved. The starting material was CD4+ T cells sorted from blood, obtained at week 4, from a patient treated with tofacitinib. The CDR3 DNA is TGCGCCAGCAGTCTGGATCGTGGAAACACTGAAGCTTTCTTT. Translation gives CASSLDRGNTEAFF.